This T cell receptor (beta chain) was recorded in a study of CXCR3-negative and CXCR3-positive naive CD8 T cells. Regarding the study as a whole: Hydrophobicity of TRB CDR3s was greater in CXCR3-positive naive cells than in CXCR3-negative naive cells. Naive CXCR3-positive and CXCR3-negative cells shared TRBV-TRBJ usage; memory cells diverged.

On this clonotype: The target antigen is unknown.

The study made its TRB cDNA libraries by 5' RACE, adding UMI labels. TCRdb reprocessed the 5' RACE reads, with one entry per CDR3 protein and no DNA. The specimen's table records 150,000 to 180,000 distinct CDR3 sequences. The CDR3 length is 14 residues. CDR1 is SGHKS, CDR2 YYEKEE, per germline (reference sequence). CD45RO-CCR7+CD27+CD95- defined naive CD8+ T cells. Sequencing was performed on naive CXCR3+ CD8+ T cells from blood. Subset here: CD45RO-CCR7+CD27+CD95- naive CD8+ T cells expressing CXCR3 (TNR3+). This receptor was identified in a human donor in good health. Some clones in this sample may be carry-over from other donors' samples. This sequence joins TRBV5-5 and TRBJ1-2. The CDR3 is CAGSTMGPNYGYTF.